This TCR beta chain was captured in a study of T cells in Graves' hyperthyroidism and ophthalmopathy. Study-wide results and limits: Within blood appeared most thyroid clonotypes that had expanded above 0.001.

Lactation, pregnancy, other autoimmune disease or uncontrolled infection led to exclusion of patients. First hyperthyroidism diagnosis is when the blood sample was obtained, before any ophthalmopathy symptoms. Fresh peripheral blood, approximately 10 ml, yielded the PBMCs. The sample holds many counts of this clonotype. Its matching antigen is unknown. Amplification yielded TCR beta CDR3 regions, with RNA transcripts as the source. The primer set for the first-round RT-PCR of the TCR CDR3 was HTBI. Using its own MiXCR run on the multiplex PCR reads, TCRdb lists one record per CDR3 protein. The repertoire includes 600,000 to 850,000 distinct CDR3 sequences, over 15% of them detected once, and 15% to 20% sits in the top ten. From germline, CDR1 is MNHNS and CDR2 SASEGT. This CDR3 contains 13 residues. Trimming left V 9 bases short and J 7 bases short, with 18 bases between.

Material: blood. This TCR was recovered from a woman aged 45 to 65 with Graves' hyperthyroidism that later progressed to Graves' ophthalmopathy. The chain couples TRBV6-1 to TRBJ1-1; tentative D call: TRBD1 (6 bases). The CDR3 spells CASAVDRKFEAFF. CDR3 DNA sequence: TGTGCCAGTGCCGTCGACAGGAAATTTGAAGCTTTCTTT.